These 26 T cell receptor beta chains were all obtained from the same sample, sequenced in a study of T cell changes during pregnancy in multiple sclerosis. Data came from immunoSEQ multiplex PCR; TCRdb stores just in-frame clones and leaves some out. Among 30,000 to 45,000 clones listed, about 88% were seen once. Specimen: CD4+ T cells from peripheral blood mononuclear cells, collected before pregnancy. These receptors were obtained from a female donor with multiple sclerosis, enrolled in a pregnancy study.

The chain has TRBV11-2 and TRBJ1-1; 7 bases agree with TRBD1. The CDR3 spans 16 residues. Germline V gene sequence: CDR1 SGHAT, CDR2 FQNNGV. V lost 3 bases to trimming and J lost 1 base; unmatched junction nucleotides: 8. In nucleotides, the CDR3 is TGTGCCAGCAGCTTGGACGACAGGGCTTGGAACACTGAAGCTTTCTTT. It codes for CASSLDDRAWNTEAFF. Complete variable domain (other parts from reference TRBV11-2 and TRBJ1-1): EAGVAQSPRYKIIEKRQSVAFWCNPISGHATLYWYQQILGQGPKLLIQFQNNGVVDDSQLPKDRFSAERLKGVDSTLKIQPAKLEDSAVYLCASSLDDRAWNTEAFFGQGTRLTVV.

The gene calls are TRBV18 and TRBJ2-5; 8 bases map to TRBD2. Trimming cost V 2 bases and J 4 bases; bases outside gene matches: 6. CDR1 is KGHSH, CDR2 LQKENI, per germline. The CDR3 is 15 amino acids. CDR3 DNA: TGTGCCAGCTCACCAAGAGCGGGAGCAGGAGAGACCCAGTACTTC. Its translation is CASSPRAGAGETQYF.

This chain connects TRBV29-1 to TRBJ2-5; tentatively, D is TRBD1 (6 bases). Germline CDR1 SQVTM, CDR2 ANQGSEA. V was clipped by 3 bases and J by 4 bases, with 15 bases between them. CDR3 length: 14 amino acids. The CDR3 region is CSVDLKGGAETQYF. The CDR3 DNA reads as TGCAGCGTTGATTTGAAAGGGGGAGCAGAGACCCAGTACTTC.

The rearrangement uses TRBV6-5 and TRBJ2-5, with D perhaps matching TRBD1 (6 bases). Germline values: CDR1 MNHEY, CDR2 SVGAGI. The CDR3 length is 14 residues. V gave up 7 bases and J gave up 6 bases, with 18 bases separating them. Here the CDR3 DNA reads TGTGCCAGCACCCAGGAGAGCAGGGGACAGACCCAGTACTTC. Translating gives CASTQESRGQTQYF.

J is TRBJ2-7 and V is TRBV29-1; D is ambiguous. The CDR3 is 13 residues long. V was clipped by 7 bases and J by 5 bases, with 18 bases between them. The germline V gene has CDR1 SQVTM and CDR2 ANQGSEA. Here the CDR3 reads CSAGPPLPHEQYF. The CDR3 region has the DNA TGCAGCGCTGGGCCACCACTTCCCCACGAGCAGTACTTC.

The chain has TRBV11-3 and TRBJ2-6, with 14 bases identical to TRBD2. CDR1 is SGHNT and CDR2 is YENEEA in the germline V gene. Unmatched junction bases numbered 7, after V lost 5 bases and J lost 4 bases. This CDR3 is built from 18 residues. The CDR3 region has the DNA TGTGCCAGCAGCGAGACTAGCGGGAGGGCCTTCGGGGCCAACGTCCTGACTTTC. Translating it yields CASSETSGRAFGANVLTF. Filled out from reference TRBV11-3 and TRBJ2-6, the complete variable domain reads EAGVVQSPRYKIIEKKQPVAFWCNPISGHNTLYWYLQNLGQGPELLIRYENEEAVDDSQLPKDRFSAERLKGVDSTLKIQPAELGDSAVYLCASSETSGRAFGANVLTFGAGSRLTVL.

As DNA, the CDR3 is TGTGCCATCAGCTGGACAGGGGGAACTGAAGCTTTCTTT. Translating gives CAISWTGGTEAFF. The genes are TRBV10-3 and TRBJ1-1; 10 bases fit TRBD1. Germline lookup yields CDR1 ENHRY and CDR2 SYGVKD. V gave up 6 bases and J gave up 5 bases; unmatched junction bases: 3. This CDR3 region has 13 residues.

V gene TRBV5-1 combines with J gene TRBJ2-2, with 10 bases fitting TRBD2. J was trimmed by 4 bases and V by 4 bases; bases with no gene match: 1. The CDR3 consists of 14 residues. Germline V gene data show CDR1 as SGHRS and CDR2 as YFSETQ. The CDR3 DNA is TGCGCCAGCAGCGTAGCGGGAGGCACCGGGGAGCTGTTTTTT. Its translation is CASSVAGGTGELFF.

V usage is TRBV6-5 and J usage is TRBJ2-1, with 7 nucleotides matching TRBD2. Trimming cost V 5 bases and J 8 bases; bases outside gene matches: 3. The CDR3 is 12 amino acids. The germline V gene encodes CDR1 MNHEY and CDR2 SVGAGI. The CDR3 spells CASSRRGDEQFF. For the CDR3, the DNA is TGTGCCAGCAGTCGTCGGGGGGATGAGCAGTTCTTC.

In this sample, this clone turned up once. This chain joins TRBV2 and TRBJ2-7, with 10 bases aligning to TRBD2. This CDR3 spans 12 amino acids. Germline values: CDR1 SNHLY, CDR2 FYNNEI. The trim removed 6 bases at V and 9 bases at J, leaving 5 bases unmatched. The CDR3 here is CASSPLAGVQYF. The CDR3 nucleotides read TGTGCCAGCAGCCCCCTAGCGGGAGTGCAGTACTTC.

This chain links TRBV5-1 with TRBJ2-3; 8 nucleotides line up with TRBD2. The CDR3 has 16 amino acids. From germline, CDR1 is SGHRS and CDR2 YFSETQ. Losses at the gene ends were 0 bases for V and 1 base for J; bases not matched to a gene: 4. CDR3 protein: CASSLEREWGTDTQYF. In DNA, the CDR3 is TGCGCCAGCAGCTTGGAGCGGGAGTGGGGCACAGATACGCAGTATTTT.

The CDR3 sequence is CASRTGGGTEAFF. CDR3 nucleotide sequence: TGTGCCAGCAGGACGGGGGGAGGGACTGAAGCTTTCTTT. The chain recombines TRBV2 with TRBJ1-1; the D gene is possibly TRBD1 (5 bases). Looked up from germline, CDR1 is SNHLY and CDR2 is FYNNEI. Trimming took off 6 bases at V and 5 bases at J, with 13 bases between the two ends. The CDR3 consists of 13 residues.

The chain has TRBV5-1 and TRBJ2-6, with 9 bases aligning to TRBD1. CDR1 is SGHRS, CDR2 YFSETQ, per germline. The CDR3 contains 16 residues. The V gene end was trimmed by 4 bases and the J gene end by 2 bases; junction bases not matched to a gene: 4. The DNA for the CDR3 is TGCGCCAGCAGCGGACAGGGGCTAACTGGGGCCAACGTCCTGACTTTC. It translates to CASSGQGLTGANVLTF.

The J gene is TRBJ2-2, the V gene TRBV10-3, with TRBD2 as a possible D gene (6 bases). V was clipped by 6 bases and J by 2 bases, with 7 bases between them. The CDR3 length is 13 residues. In germline, CDR1 is ENHRY, CDR2 SYGVKD. CDR3 loop: CAIRGGNTGELFF. In nucleotides, the CDR3 is TGTGCCATCAGGGGGGGAAACACCGGGGAGCTGTTTTTT.

The chain employs TRBV28 and TRBJ1-5; 8 nucleotides align to TRBD1. Germline assignment: CDR1 MDHEN and CDR2 SYDVKM. The CDR3 runs 15 residues. The junction had 6 bases not matched to a gene; V was cut back by 4 bases and J by 4 bases. This CDR3 is CASSYLTGGNQPQHF. In nucleotides, the CDR3 is TGTGCCAGCAGTTATCTTACAGGGGGGAATCAGCCCCAGCATTTT.

The chain has TRBV5-1 and TRBJ2-1; TRBD2 aligns across 8 bases. The CDR3 is made up of 14 amino acids. Per germline, CDR1 SGHRS and CDR2 YFSETQ. V was pared by 4 bases and J by 6 bases, with 6 bases of the junction left unmatched. In DNA, the CDR3 is TGCGCCAGCAGCGTGCGGGGGGATGGCAATGAGCAGTTCTTC. This gives the protein CASSVRGDGNEQFF.

This chain uses TRBV6-5 with TRBJ2-7; tentative D call: TRBD1 (5 bases). V gave up 0 bases and J gave up 0 bases, with 9 bases separating them. This CDR3 has 15 residues. Germline-derived CDR1 and CDR2 are MNHEY and SVGAGI. This chain's CDR3 is CASSYSSDSSYEQYF. The CDR3 DNA sequence: TGTGCCAGCAGTTACTCGTCCGACAGCTCCTACGAGCAGTACTTC.

The chain couples TRBV5-4 to TRBJ2-1; 9 bases fit TRBD2. This CDR3 comprises 14 residues. Germline CDR1 and CDR2: SGHNT and YYREEE (reference sequence). J lost 7 bases, V lost 4 bases, and 6 bases had no gene match. Here the CDR3 DNA reads TGTGCCAGCAGCCCCGGCCTAGCGGGAAATGAGCAGTTCTTC. Protein sequence: CASSPGLAGNEQFF. The variable domain in full, completed from reference TRBV5-4 and TRBJ2-1, reads ETGVTQSPTHLIKTRGQQVTLRCSSQSGHNTVSWYQQALGQGPQFIFQYYREEENGRGNFPPRFSGLQFPNYSSELNVNALELDDSALYLCASSPGLAGNEQFFGPGTRLTVL.

The V call is TRBV7-9, the J call TRBJ2-3; 10 bases are a match to TRBD1. Germline V gives CDR1 SEHNR, CDR2 FQNEAQ (reference sequence). The length of the CDR3 is 14 residues. Trimming cost V 4 bases and J 6 bases; bases outside gene matches: 4. The CDR3 here is CASSSTGGADTQYF. CDR3 bases: TGTGCCAGCAGCTCGACAGGGGGCGCGGATACGCAGTATTTT. Filled out from reference TRBV7-9 and TRBJ2-3, the complete variable domain reads DTGVSQNPRHKITKRGQNVTFRCDPISEHNRLYWYRQTLGQGPEFLTYFQNEAQLEKSRLLSDRFSAERPKGSFSTLEIQRTEQGDSAMYLCASSSTGGADTQYFGPGTRLTVL.

The V gene is TRBV6-5, the J gene TRBJ2-5; TRBD2 is a possible D gene (6 bases). CDR3 length equals 13 residues. V was trimmed by 2 bases and J by 4 bases, leaving 8 bases between them. CDR1 MNHEY and CDR2 SVGAGI come from the germline V gene. CDR3 bases: TGTGCCAGCAGTTACGGGCGGGGAGAGACCCAGTACTTC. As protein: CASSYGRGETQYF.

V and J are TRBV23-1 and TRBJ1-5; TRBD1 agrees at 7 bases. Being an ORF, TRBV23-1 has a function that is uncertain. The CDR3 extends over 22 amino acids. V lost 3 bases to trimming and J lost 0 bases; unmatched junction nucleotides: 23. The CDR3 loop reads CASSHNPDREGTPKDSNQPQHF. DNA of the CDR3: TGCGCCAGCAGTCATAACCCCGACAGGGAAGGCACACCTAAAGATAGCAATCAGCCCCAGCATTTT.

This clone showed up just once. The gene calls are TRBV2 and TRBJ2-1; possible D gene TRBD2, 5 bases. Trimming took 3 bases from V and 10 from J, leaving 10 bases between them. CDR1 is SNHLY and CDR2 is FYNNEI in the germline V gene. The CDR3 has 12 amino acids. The CDR3 is CASSDNRGEQFF. CDR3 DNA: TGTGCCAGCAGTGATAATCGAGGGGAGCAGTTCTTC.

This clone rates as medium-sized. The CDR3 region is CASSLAGALGYNEQFF. CDR3 coding DNA: TGTGCCAGCAGCTTAGCGGGAGCCTTGGGGTACAATGAGCAGTTCTTC. The rearrangement links TRBV7-9 to TRBJ2-1; perhaps TRBD2 as D (5 bases). V lost 0 bases and J lost 4, with 13 bases in between. Germline CDR1 is SEHNR and CDR2 is FQNEAQ (reference sequence). The CDR3 extends over 16 amino acids.

The chain employs TRBV5-5 and TRBJ1-5; D is undetermined. The CDR3 is made up of 15 amino acids. Germline V CDR1 and CDR2: SGHKS, YYEKEE (reference sequence). Trimming took 2 bases from V and 0 from J, leaving 9 bases between them. In nucleotides, the CDR3 is TGTGCCAGCAGCTTAGGACTGTTTAGCAATCAGCCCCAGCATTTT. Translated, it gives CASSLGLFSNQPQHF.

V is TRBV7-8 and J is TRBJ2-1, with 8 bases fitting TRBD2. J gave up 3 bases and V 3 bases, and 4 bases lay outside the gene matches. Germline V gene sequence: CDR1 SGHVS, CDR2 FQNEAQ. The CDR3 covers 15 residues. CDR3 coding DNA: TGTGCCAGCAGCTTCGGTAGCGGGAACTACAATGAGCAGTTCTTC. Amino acid sequence: CASSFGSGNYNEQFF.

This clone was seen a few times. V and J are TRBV7-9 and TRBJ2-1, with TRBD1 matching 9 bases. The CDR3 contains 15 residues. CDR1 is SEHNR, CDR2 FQNEAQ, per germline (reference sequence). With 7 bases clipped from V and 4 bases from J, the junction kept 8 bases outside the gene matches. Here the CDR3 reads CASNPGTGTYNEQFF. CDR3 in DNA: TGTGCCAGCAACCCCGGGACAGGGACATACAATGAGCAGTTCTTC.